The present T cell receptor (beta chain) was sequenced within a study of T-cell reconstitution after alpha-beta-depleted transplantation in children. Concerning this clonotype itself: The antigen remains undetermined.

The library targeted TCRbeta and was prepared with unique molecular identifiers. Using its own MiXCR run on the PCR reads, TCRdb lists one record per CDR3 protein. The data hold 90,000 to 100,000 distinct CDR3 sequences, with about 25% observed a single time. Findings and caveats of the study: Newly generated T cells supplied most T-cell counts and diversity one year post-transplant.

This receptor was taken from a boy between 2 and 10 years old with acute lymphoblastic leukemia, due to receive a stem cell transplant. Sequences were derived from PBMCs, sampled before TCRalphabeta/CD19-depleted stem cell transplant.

CDR3: CSAREGTIDTPRFF. The CDR3 region has the DNA TGCAGTGCTAGAGAAGGGACTATTGACACCCCACGGTTCTTC. The chain couples TRBV20-1 to TRBJ2-1, with 7 bases identical to TRBD2. This CDR3 has 14 amino acids. The junction had 14 bases not matched to a gene; V was cut back by 0 bases and J by 15 bases. Germline CDR1 is DFQATT and CDR2 is SNEGSKA (reference sequence).